A single sample gave rise to the 21 T cell receptor beta chains below, sequenced in a study of blood T cell repertoires in COVID-19. Clones were read by immunoSEQ multiplex PCR, and TCRdb kept only the in-frame ones, dropping some. The repertoire holds more than 90,000 clones, with about 85% as singletons. Sequenced: peripheral blood. The receptors were gathered from a man aged 80 or over with acute or convalescent COVID-19.

The chain employs TRBV28 and TRBJ1-2; TRBD1 matches at 9 bases. This CDR3 region has 14 residues. With V trimmed by 8 bases and J by 7 bases, 11 bases remained unmatched. The germline gives CDR1 MDHEN, CDR2 SYDVKM. The CDR3 here is CASGGTGNILGYTF. In nucleotides, the CDR3 is TGTGCCAGCGGAGGGACAGGGAATATCCTTGGCTACACCTTC.

V gene TRBV7-2 combines with J gene TRBJ2-7, with D possibly TRBD2 on 5 matching bases. Germline CDR1 SGHTA, CDR2 FQGNSA. The CDR3 covers 14 residues. V lost 4 bases and J 1 base, leaving 11 bases between the germline ends. As DNA, the CDR3 is TGTGCCAGCAGCTCCCGGACTGGATCCTACGAGCAGTACTTC. As protein: CASSSRTGSYEQYF. Full variable domain (missing parts from reference TRBV7-2 and TRBJ2-7): GAGVSQSPSNKVTEKGKDVELRCDPISGHTALYWYRQSLGQGLEFLIYFQGNSAPDKSGLPSDRFSAERTGGSVSTLTIQRTQQEDSAVYLCASSSRTGSYEQYFGPGTRLTVT.

This rearrangement joins TRBV6-5 to TRBJ2-2; D is possibly TRBD1 (6 bases). The CDR3 loop spans 15 amino acids. V was cut by 5 bases and J by 6 bases, with 16 bases left in between. Germline V CDR1 and CDR2: MNHEY, SVGAGI. CDR3 region: CASSRGQLPAGELFF. CDR3 nucleotides: TGTGCCAGCAGTAGGGGACAACTCCCGGCCGGGGAGCTGTTTTTT.

The chain couples TRBV3-1 (or the pseudogene TRBV3-2) to TRBJ2-7; 8 bases map to TRBD1. Trimming cost V 3 bases and J 5 bases; bases outside gene matches: 6. This CDR3 has 14 residues. Germline CDR1 reads LGHDT; CDR2 reads YNNKEL (reference sequence). CDR3 loop: CASSHAGGPDEQYF. The DNA of the CDR3 is TGTGCCAGCAGCCACGCAGGGGGCCCGGACGAGCAGTACTTC.

There are a few counts of this clone. The genes are TRBV9 and TRBJ2-5, with D possibly matching TRBD1 (5 bases). Germline V gene data show CDR1 as SGDLS and CDR2 as YYNGEE. The V gene lost 3 bases and the J gene lost 5 bases, with 11 bases spanning the gap. This CDR3 is built from 13 residues. CDR3 amino acids: CASSGAGWETQYF. CDR3 DNA sequence: TGTGCCAGCAGCGGAGCAGGGTGGGAGACCCAGTACTTC.

The rearrangement uses TRBV27 and TRBJ1-6; 8 bases align to TRBD1. This CDR3 region has 14 residues. Per germline, CDR1 MNHEY and CDR2 SMNVEV (reference sequence). Trimming removed 6 bases from V and 10 bases from J; junction bases left unmatched: 8. The CDR3, as DNA: TGTGCCAGCAGACGGACAGGGATAGACTCACCCCTCCACTTT. It specifies CASRRTGIDSPLHF.

This clone turned up a few times. The chain employs TRBV27 and TRBJ2-2, with TRBD1 matching 8 bases. Trimming removed 7 bases from V and 6 bases from J; junction bases left unmatched: 19. Germline CDR1 MNHEY, CDR2 SMNVEV (reference sequence). There are 18 residues in the CDR3. CDR3 amino acids: CASTPSSTGVGFPGELFF. The CDR3 DNA reads TGTGCCAGCACTCCGTCCTCGACAGGGGTTGGGTTCCCCGGGGAGCTGTTTTTT.

V usage is TRBV27 and J usage is TRBJ2-7; 13 nucleotides agree with TRBD2. J gave up 7 bases and V 4 bases, and 13 bases lay outside the gene matches. The CDR3 is 17 amino acids. Germline V CDR1 and CDR2: MNHEY, SMNVEV (reference sequence). The CDR3 protein is CASSSGTRLAGGGEQYF. The CDR3 DNA reads TGTGCCAGCAGTTCGGGAACCCGACTAGCGGGAGGAGGGGAGCAGTACTTC.

The chain joins TRBV3-1 (or the pseudogene TRBV3-2) to TRBJ2-7; 9 bases align to TRBD2. Germline values: CDR1 LGHDT, CDR2 YNNKEL (reference sequence). V was clipped by 6 bases and J by 2 bases; unmatched bases: 14. This CDR3 is 17 amino acids long. The CDR3 sequence is CASRKSGGASGTYEQYF. As DNA, the CDR3 is TGTGCCAGCAGAAAATCAGGAGGAGCTAGCGGGACCTACGAGCAGTACTTC.

The chain employs TRBV10-3 and TRBJ2-1; 10 nucleotides agree with TRBD2. V lost 7 bases and J lost 7; bases outside the gene matches: 13. This CDR3 region has 16 residues. Germline values: CDR1 ENHRY, CDR2 SYGVKD. The CDR3 sequence is CAITSRPSGGKNEQFF. The CDR3 DNA sequence: TGTGCCATCACCTCCCGGCCTAGCGGGGGTAAAAATGAGCAGTTCTTC.

This rearrangement joins TRBV27 to TRBJ2-1, with TRBD1 as a possible D gene (6 bases). CDR3 length: 12 amino acids. Trimming pared 5 bases from V and 8 bases from J, leaving 10 bases between. Germline CDR1 and CDR2: MNHEY and SMNVEV (reference sequence). CDR3 region: CASSPQGHEQFF. In nucleotides, the CDR3 is TGTGCCAGCAGTCCACAGGGCCATGAGCAGTTCTTC.

This chain connects TRBV3-1 (or the pseudogene TRBV3-2) to TRBJ2-1; 9 nucleotides match TRBD2. Germline CDR1 and CDR2: LGHDT and YNNKEL (reference sequence). The CDR3 is made up of 18 amino acids. V lost 1 base to trimming and J lost 5 bases; unmatched junction nucleotides: 12. Here the CDR3 DNA reads TGTGCCAGCAGCCAAGGCGTCGGCGGGAGGGCCTCGGACAATGAGCAGTTCTTC. This translates into CASSQGVGGRASDNEQFF.

The V call is TRBV10-3, the J call TRBJ1-4; the match to TRBD1 covers 7 bases. After removal of 6 bases from V and 4 bases from J, the junction contained 5 bases not matched to a gene. Germline CDR1 reads ENHRY; CDR2 reads SYGVKD. The CDR3 extends over 14 amino acids. The CDR3 is CAIRKTGNNEKLFF. The CDR3 region has the DNA TGTGCCATCAGAAAGACAGGGAATAATGAAAAACTGTTTTTT.

Only one count was recorded for this clone. The rearrangement links TRBV5-3 to TRBJ1-2; perhaps TRBD1 as D (5 bases). TRBV5-3 is sorted into the ORF group, with uncertain function. The CDR3 has 19 residues. V was cut by 3 bases and J by 2 bases, with 26 bases left in between. CDR3 amino acids: CARSSPRSQAFENNYGYTF. The CDR3 coding sequence is TGTGCCAGAAGCTCCCCGCGGTCACAGGCCTTCGAAAACAACTATGGCTACACCTTC.

The CDR3 region has the DNA TGTGCCAGCAGCGTAGCAGCGGGAGTAACCTACAATGAGCAGTTCTTC. Residues: CASSVAAGVTYNEQFF. J is TRBJ2-1 and V is TRBV9; 8 bases match TRBD2. The CDR3 contains 16 residues. Germline-derived CDR1 and CDR2 are SGDLS and YYNGEE. V was pared by 0 bases and J by 2 bases, with 4 bases of the junction left unmatched.

The rearrangement links TRBV2 to TRBJ2-3, with D perhaps matching TRBD1 (6 bases). This CDR3 has 18 residues. Between the trimmed V and J ends, which lost 3 bases and 0 bases, there was a span of 19 bases. The germline V gene has CDR1 SNHLY and CDR2 FYNNEI. CDR3 bases: TGTGCCAGCAGTGATAAGGGGCTCCAGGGGAATAGCACAGATACGCAGTATTTT. Residues: CASSDKGLQGNSTDTQYF.

This chain uses TRBV6-2 or TRBV6-3 with TRBJ2-5, with 7 positions matching TRBD1. Germline assignment: CDR1 MNHEY and CDR2 SVGEGT. The CDR3 length is 15 residues. V trimming: 2 bases; J trimming: 5 bases; junction bases outside the gene matches: 8. CDR3 residues: CASSYRQGLWETQYF. The CDR3 region has the DNA TGTGCCAGCAGTTACCGACAGGGTTTGTGGGAGACCCAGTACTTC.

The rearrangement joins TRBV7-3 to TRBJ2-2; the match to TRBD2 covers 9 bases. CDR3 size: 15 residues. The ends lost 5 bases at V and 1 base at J; junction bases unmatched: 2. CDR1 is SGHTA, CDR2 FQGTGA, per germline. The CDR3 DNA follows: TGTGCCAGCAGCGGTAGCGGGAGGAACACCGGGGAGCTGTTTTTT. This encodes CASSGSGRNTGELFF.

The chain employs TRBV6-6 and TRBJ1-6; D is unclear. CDR1 and CDR2 (germline): MNHNY, SVGAGI (reference sequence). The CDR3 sequence is 13 residues long. Trimming took off 6 bases at V and 4 bases at J, with 7 bases between the two ends. CDR3 sequence reads: CASSSDYNSPLHF. CDR3 sequence (DNA): TGTGCCAGCAGCTCAGATTATAATTCACCCCTCCACTTT.

The rearrangement links TRBV11-2 to TRBJ2-7; the match to TRBD1 covers 9 bases. V trimming: 0 bases; J trimming: 3 bases; junction bases outside the gene matches: 9. The germline V gene encodes CDR1 SGHAT and CDR2 FQNNGV. This CDR3 is 17 amino acids long. For the CDR3, the DNA is TGTGCCAGCAGCTTAGATCGGTACAGGGGGCGCTTCTACGAGCAGTACTTC. Its protein is CASSLDRYRGRFYEQYF. The full variable domain, completed using reference TRBV11-2 and TRBJ2-7, is EAGVAQSPRYKIIEKRQSVAFWCNPISGHATLYWYQQILGQGPKLLIQFQNNGVVDDSQLPKDRFSAERLKGVDSTLKIQPAKLEDSAVYLCASSLDRYRGRFYEQYFGPGTRLTVT.

This chain uses TRBV28 with TRBJ1-1, with TRBD1 matching over 10 bases. The CDR3 has 13 amino acids. CDR1 is MDHEN, CDR2 SYDVKM, per germline. Trimming removed 7 bases from V and 6 bases from J; junction bases left unmatched: 5. The CDR3, as DNA: TGTGCCAGCAAGGGGGGACAGGGGTCTGAAGCTTTCTTT. This translates into CASKGGQGSEAFF. Supplemented by reference TRBV28 and TRBJ1-1, the full variable domain reads DVKVTQSSRYLVKRTGEKVFLECVQDMDHENMFWYRQDPGLGLRLIYFSYDVKMKEKGDIPEGYSVSREKKERFSLILESASTNQTSMYLCASKGGQGSEAFFGQGTRLTVV.